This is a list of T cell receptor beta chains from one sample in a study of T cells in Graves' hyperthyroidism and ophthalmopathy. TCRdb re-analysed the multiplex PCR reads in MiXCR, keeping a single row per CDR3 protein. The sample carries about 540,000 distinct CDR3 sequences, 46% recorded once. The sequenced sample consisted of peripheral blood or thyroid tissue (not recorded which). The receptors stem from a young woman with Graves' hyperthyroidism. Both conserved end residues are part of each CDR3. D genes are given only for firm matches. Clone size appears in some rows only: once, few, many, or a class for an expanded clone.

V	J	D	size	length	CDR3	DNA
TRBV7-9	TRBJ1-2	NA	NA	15	CASSSGHLGNYGYTF	TGTGCCAGCAGCTCAGGACACCTCGGTAACTATGGCTACACCTTC
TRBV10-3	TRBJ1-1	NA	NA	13	CAIRSTGVGKAFF	TGTGCCATCAGGTCGACAGGTGTAGGTAAAGCTTTCTTT
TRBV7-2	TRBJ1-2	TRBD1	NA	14	CASSAGQVLHGYTF	TGTGCCAGCAGCGCCGGACAGGTCTTGCATGGCTACACCTTC
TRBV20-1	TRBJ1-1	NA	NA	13	CSSEGQGNTEAFF	TGCAGTTCGGAGGGGCAGGGGAACACTGAAGCTTTCTTT
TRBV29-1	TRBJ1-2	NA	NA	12	CSLEQLGNGYTF	TGCAGTTTAGAACAGCTCGGGAATGGCTACACCTTC
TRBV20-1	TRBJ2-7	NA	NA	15	CSARDHAGGAYEQYF	TGCAGTGCTAGAGATCATGCTGGAGGGGCCTACGAGCAGTACTTC
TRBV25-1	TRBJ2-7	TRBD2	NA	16	CASKGEAGVGSYEQYF	TGTGCCAGCAAAGGAGAAGCGGGAGTCGGCTCCTACGAGCAGTACTTC
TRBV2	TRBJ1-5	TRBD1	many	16	CASSHATGTANQPQHF	TGTGCCAGCAGTCACGCTACCGGGACAGCTAATCAGCCCCAGCATTTT
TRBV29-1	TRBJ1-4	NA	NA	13	CRARRGANEKLFF	TGCAGGGCACGGAGGGGGGCAAATGAAAAACTGTTTTTT
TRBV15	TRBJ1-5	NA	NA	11	CATSRDQPQHF	TGTGCCACCAGCAGAGATCAGCCCCAGCATTTT
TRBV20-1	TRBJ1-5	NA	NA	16	CSASPLRDISNQPQHF	TGCAGTGCTAGCCCCCTCAGGGATATTAGCAATCAGCCCCAGCATTTT
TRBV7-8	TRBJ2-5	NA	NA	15	CASSLGRYPQETQYF	TGTGCCAGCAGCCTTGGACGGTACCCCCAAGAGACCCAGTACTTC
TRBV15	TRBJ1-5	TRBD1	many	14	CATSVGQGNQPQHF	TGTGCCACCAGTGTGGGACAGGGGAATCAGCCCCAGCATTTT
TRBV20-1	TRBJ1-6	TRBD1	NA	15	CSALGQGANNSPLHF	TGCAGTGCTTTGGGACAGGGGGCCAATAATTCACCCCTCCACTTT
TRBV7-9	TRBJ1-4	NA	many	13	CASSLVQGEKLFF	TGTGCCAGCAGCTTAGTCCAGGGGGAAAAACTGTTTTTT